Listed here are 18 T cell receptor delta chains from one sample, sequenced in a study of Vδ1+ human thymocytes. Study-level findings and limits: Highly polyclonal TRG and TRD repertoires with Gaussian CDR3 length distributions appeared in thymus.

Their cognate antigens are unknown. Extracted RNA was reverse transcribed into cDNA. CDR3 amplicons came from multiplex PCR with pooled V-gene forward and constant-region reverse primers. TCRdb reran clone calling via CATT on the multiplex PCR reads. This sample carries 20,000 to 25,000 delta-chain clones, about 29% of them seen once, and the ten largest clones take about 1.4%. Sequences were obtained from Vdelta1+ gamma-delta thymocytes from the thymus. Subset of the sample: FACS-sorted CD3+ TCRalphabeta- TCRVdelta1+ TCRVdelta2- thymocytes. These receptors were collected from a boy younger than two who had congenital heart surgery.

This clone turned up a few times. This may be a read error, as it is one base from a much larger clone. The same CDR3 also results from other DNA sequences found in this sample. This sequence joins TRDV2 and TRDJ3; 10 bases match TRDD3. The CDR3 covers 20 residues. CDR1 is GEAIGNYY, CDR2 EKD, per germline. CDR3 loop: CACDTLLGDASSWDTRQMFF. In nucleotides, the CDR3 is TGTGCCTGCGACACCCTACTGGGGGATGCGAGCTCCTGGGACACCCGACAGATGTTTTTC.

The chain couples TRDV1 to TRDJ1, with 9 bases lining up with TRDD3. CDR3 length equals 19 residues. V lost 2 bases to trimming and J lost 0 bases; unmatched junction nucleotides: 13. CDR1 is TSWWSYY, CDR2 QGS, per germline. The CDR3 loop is CALGEAFRVLGEYTDKLIF. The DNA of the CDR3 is TGTGCTCTTGGGGAAGCCTTCCGAGTACTGGGGGAGTACACCGATAAACTCATCTTT.

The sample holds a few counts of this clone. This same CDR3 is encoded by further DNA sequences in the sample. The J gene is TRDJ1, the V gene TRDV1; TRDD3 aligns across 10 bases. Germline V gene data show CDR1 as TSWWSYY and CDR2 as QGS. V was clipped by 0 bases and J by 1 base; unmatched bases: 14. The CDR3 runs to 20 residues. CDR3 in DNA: TGTGCTCTTGGGGAACTCTCCCCGAGGGGGGATACGAGCACCACCGATAAACTCATCTTT. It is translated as CALGELSPRGDTSTTDKLIF.

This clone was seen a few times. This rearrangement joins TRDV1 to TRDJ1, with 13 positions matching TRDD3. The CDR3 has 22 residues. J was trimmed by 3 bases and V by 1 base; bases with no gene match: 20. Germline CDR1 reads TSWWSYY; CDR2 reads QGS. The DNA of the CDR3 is TGTGCTCTTGGGGAACCTCCCATCGCGCCTTCCTACTGGGGGATACGGTCCGATAAACTCATCTTT. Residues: CALGEPPIAPSYWGIRSDKLIF.

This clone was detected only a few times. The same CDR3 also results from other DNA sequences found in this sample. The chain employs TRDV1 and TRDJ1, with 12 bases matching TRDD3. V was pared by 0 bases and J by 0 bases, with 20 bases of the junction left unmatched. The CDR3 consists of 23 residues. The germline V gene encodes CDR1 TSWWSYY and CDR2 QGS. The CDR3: CALGELTWLSTGGYRRDTDKLIF. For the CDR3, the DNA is TGTGCTCTTGGGGAACTCACCTGGCTAAGTACTGGGGGATACCGGAGGGACACCGATAAACTCATCTTT.

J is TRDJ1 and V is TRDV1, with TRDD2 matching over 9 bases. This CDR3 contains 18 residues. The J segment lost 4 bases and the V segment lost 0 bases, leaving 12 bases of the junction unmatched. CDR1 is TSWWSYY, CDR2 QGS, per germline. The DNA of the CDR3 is TGTGCTCTTGGGGAACTCCCCTTCCTACGTCCCGGGGGCGATAAACTCATCTTT. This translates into CALGELPFLRPGGDKLIF.

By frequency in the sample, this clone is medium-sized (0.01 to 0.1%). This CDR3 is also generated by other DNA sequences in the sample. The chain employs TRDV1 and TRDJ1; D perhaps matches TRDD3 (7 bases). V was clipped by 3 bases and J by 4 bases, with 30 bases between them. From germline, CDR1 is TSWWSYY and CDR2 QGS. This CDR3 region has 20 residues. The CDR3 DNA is TGTGCTCTTGGGGACCCCATCCTCCTACCCGGGGGATCGGTAAGCGATAAACTCATCTTT. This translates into CALGDPILLPGGSVSDKLIF.

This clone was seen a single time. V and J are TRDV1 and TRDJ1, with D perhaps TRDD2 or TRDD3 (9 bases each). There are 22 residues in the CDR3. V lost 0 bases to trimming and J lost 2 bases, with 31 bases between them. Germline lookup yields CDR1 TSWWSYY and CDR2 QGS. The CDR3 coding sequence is TGTGCTCTTGGGGAACTCCACCTTCCTACGGGGATACGCAGCGGGGTGACCGATAAACTCATCTTT. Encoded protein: CALGELHLPTGIRSGVTDKLIF.

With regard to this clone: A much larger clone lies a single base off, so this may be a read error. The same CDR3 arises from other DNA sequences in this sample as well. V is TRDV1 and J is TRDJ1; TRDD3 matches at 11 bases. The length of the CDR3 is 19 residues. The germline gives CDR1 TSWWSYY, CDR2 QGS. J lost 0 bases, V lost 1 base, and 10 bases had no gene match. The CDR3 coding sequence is TGTGCTCTTGGGGAACCACTAGCCTGGGGGATACCGTACACCGATAAACTCATCTTT. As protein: CALGEPLAWGIPYTDKLIF.

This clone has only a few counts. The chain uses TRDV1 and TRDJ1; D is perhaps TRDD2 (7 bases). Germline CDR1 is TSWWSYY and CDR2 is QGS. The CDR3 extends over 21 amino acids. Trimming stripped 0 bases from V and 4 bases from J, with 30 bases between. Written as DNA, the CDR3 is TGTGCTCTTGGGGAACTATCTGTTCCTACGGCGGCTGGGGCGGTTTTCGATAAACTCATCTTT. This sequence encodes CALGELSVPTAAGAVFDKLIF.

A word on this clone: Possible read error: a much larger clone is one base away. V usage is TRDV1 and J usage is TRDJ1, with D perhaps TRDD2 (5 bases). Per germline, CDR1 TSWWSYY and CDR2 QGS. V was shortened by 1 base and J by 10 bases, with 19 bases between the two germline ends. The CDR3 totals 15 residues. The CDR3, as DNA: TGTGCTCTTGGGGAACCCCTATTCCTCGTCGGTAGACTCATCTTT. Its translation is CALGEPLFLVGRLIF.

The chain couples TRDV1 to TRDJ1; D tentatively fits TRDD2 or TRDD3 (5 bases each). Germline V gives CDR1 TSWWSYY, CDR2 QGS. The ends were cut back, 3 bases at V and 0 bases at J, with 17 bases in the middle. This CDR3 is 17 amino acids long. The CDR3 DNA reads TGTGCTCTTGGGGAGATCTTCCGCCCGGGATACACCGATAAACTCATCTTT. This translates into CALGEIFRPGYTDKLIF.

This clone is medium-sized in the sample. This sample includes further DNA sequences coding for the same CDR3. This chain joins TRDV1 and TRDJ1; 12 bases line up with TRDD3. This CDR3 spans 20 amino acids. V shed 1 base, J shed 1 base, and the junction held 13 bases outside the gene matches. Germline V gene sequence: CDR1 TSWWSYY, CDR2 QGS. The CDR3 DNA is TGTGCTCTTGGGGAACCCCACCCTCCCATACTGGGGGATACCACCGATAAACTCATCTTT. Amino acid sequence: CALGEPHPPILGDTTDKLIF.

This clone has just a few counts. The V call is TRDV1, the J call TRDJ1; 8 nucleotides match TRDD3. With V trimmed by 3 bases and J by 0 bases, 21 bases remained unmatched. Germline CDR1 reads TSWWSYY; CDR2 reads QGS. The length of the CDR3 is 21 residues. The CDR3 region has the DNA TGTGCTCTTGGGGACCCCATCGCAGTGGGGGATGCGCTATTGTACACCGATAAACTCATCTTT. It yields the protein CALGDPIAVGDALLYTDKLIF.

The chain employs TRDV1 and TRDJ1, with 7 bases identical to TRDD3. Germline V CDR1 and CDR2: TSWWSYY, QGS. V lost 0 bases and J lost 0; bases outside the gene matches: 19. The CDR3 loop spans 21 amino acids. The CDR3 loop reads CALGELNGTTTWGPYTDKLIF. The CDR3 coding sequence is TGTGCTCTTGGGGAACTCAACGGGACTACGACCTGGGGGCCATACACCGATAAACTCATCTTT.

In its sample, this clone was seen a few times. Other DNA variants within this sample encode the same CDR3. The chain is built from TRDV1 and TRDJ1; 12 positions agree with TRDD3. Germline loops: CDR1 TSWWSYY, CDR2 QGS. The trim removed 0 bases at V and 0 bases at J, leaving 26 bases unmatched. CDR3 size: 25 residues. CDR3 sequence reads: CALGELQPPWLPVLGDTRYTDKLIF. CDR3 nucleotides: TGTGCTCTTGGGGAACTGCAGCCTCCCTGGCTTCCGGTACTGGGGGATACCAGGTACACCGATAAACTCATCTTT.

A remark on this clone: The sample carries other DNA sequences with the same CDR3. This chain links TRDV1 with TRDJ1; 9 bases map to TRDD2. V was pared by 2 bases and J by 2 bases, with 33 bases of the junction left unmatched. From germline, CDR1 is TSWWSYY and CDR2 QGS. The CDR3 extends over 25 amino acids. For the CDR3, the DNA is TGTGCTCTTGGGGAATCCGGGCACTACCTTCCTACTCACCCAGGTTTACTGGGGCCGACCGATAAACTCATCTTT. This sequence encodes CALGESGHYLPTHPGLLGPTDKLIF.

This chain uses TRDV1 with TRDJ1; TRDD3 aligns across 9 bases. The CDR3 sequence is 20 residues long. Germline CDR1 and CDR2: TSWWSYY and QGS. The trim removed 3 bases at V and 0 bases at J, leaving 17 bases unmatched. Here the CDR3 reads CALGDRTPDYWGTYTDKLIF. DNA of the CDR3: TGTGCTCTTGGGGATCGTACCCCTGACTACTGGGGGACCTACACCGATAAACTCATCTTT.